The clone carrying this T cell receptor (beta chain) was counted only a few times. Its specificity is not known. Semi-nested PCR with Nested Universal Primer A followed constant-region reverse priming of full-length variable regions. TCRdb used MiXCR to reprocess the 5' RACE reads, holding one entry per CDR3 protein. Here the sample spans 40,000 to 65,000 distinct CDR3 sequences, about 24% being singletons. Findings and limits, study-wide: Greatest tumor Treg TCR overlap was with tumor naive CD4+ cells.

Germline trimming cut 5 bases from V and 7 bases from J; bases unmatched to any gene: 10. This CDR3 spans 15 amino acids. Germline CDR1 is MNHEY and CDR2 is SVGEGT. The genes are TRBV6-2 or TRBV6-3 and TRBJ1-4, with TRBD1 matching 7 bases. Sample: tumor-infiltrating naive CD4+ T cells sorted from the breast tumor. Subset described: naive CD4+ T cells, CD4+CD45RA+CD25-. This sequence originates from a female donor with breast cancer. This CDR3 is CASSTRDSSSEKLFF. CDR3 bases: TGTGCCAGCAGTACCAGGGACAGCTCTTCTGAAAAACTGTTTTTT.